The T cell receptor beta chain described here comes from a study of tumor and adjacent non-tumor tissue in lung cancer. The germline gives CDR1 MNHNS, CDR2 SASEGT. The CDR3 has 14 amino acids. Points on this clonotype: Relative to the germline gene, one junction end is altered; a read error may explain this.

The library came from three nested PCR rounds adapted from ARM-PCR protocols. One entry per CDR3 protein results from TCRdb running MiXCR on the multiplex PCR reads. Here the sample spans about 110,000 distinct CDR3 sequences, 75% being singletons. No cell sorting was done before RNA was extracted from the tissue. What was sequenced was lung tumor tissue. The TCR comes from a woman aged 55-69 years with non-small cell lung cancer. V is TRBV6-1 and J is TRBJ1-5, with D possibly matching TRBD1 (6 bases). The CDR3 region has the DNA TGTGCCAGTAGTGGGACATCCATCAATCAGCCCCGGCATTTT. It yields the protein CASSGTSINQPRHF.